A selection of T cell receptor beta chains follows, all from one sample in a study of blood T cell repertoires in COVID-19. Measured with immunoSEQ multiplex PCR; TCRdb has only the in-frame clones, and not every one. The data hold roughly 200,000 clones, with roughly 86% observed a single time. The sample taken for sequencing was PBMCs or T cells enriched from blood (not recorded which). The receptors originated from a woman between 35 and 50 years old in a cohort exposed to, infected with or recovered from COVID-19 (not recorded which). CDR3s include the opening cysteine and the closing phenylalanine or tryptophan.

TRBJ1-6,TRBV27,CASSYRASSPLHF
TRBJ1-2,TRBV10-2,CASMRDSYGYTF
TRBJ2-5,TRBV6-1,CASSDLTGVPETQYF
TRBJ1-2,TRBV29-1,CSVESGRGGYGYTF
TRBJ2-7,TRBV27,CASRRRGQGPYEQYF
TRBJ1-2,TRBV19,CASSKFVADGYTF
TRBJ1-6,TRBV10-3,CAISDQTGINSPLHF
TRBJ2-5,TRBV5-1,CASSSQGALVETQYF
TRBJ1-5,TRBV2,CASSEARQNNQPQHF
TRBJ1-1,TRBV11-2,CASSQGPRVVGTEAFF
TRBJ1-2,TRBV3-1/TRBV3-2,CASSQEIGGNLYGYTF
TRBJ2-7,TRBV7-9,CASSLVGLYEQYF
TRBJ2-3,TRBV4-2,CASSPGLAVSTDTQYF
TRBJ2-1,TRBV4-2,CASSQRRGTYNEQFF
TRBJ1-3,TRBV10-3,CAVNPGLSGNTIYF
TRBJ1-1,TRBV6-5,CASSRTGGIEAFF
TRBJ2-2,TRBV5-5,CASSLLAGGPNTGELFF
TRBJ1-2,TRBV27,CASSAGNYGYTF
TRBJ2-1,TRBV30,CAWSTTYNEQFF
TRBJ1-2,TRBV12-3/TRBV12-4,CASSPGGALGYTF
TRBJ2-7,TRBV2,CASGVLAVSYEQYF
TRBJ2-1,TRBV13,CASSLPGGSYNEQFF
TRBJ1-2,TRBV25-1,CASSMGGTYGYTF
TRBJ1-2,TRBV12-3/TRBV12-4,CASSHAPGGSYTF
TRBJ1-4,TRBV4-1,CASSQGRRRGDEKLFF
TRBJ2-5,TRBV6-5,CASSLRGSETQYF
TRBJ2-7,TRBV3-1/TRBV3-2,CASSDRGKASYEQYF
TRBJ1-5,TRBV6-5,CASSKQGDSNQPQHF
TRBJ2-7,TRBV2,CASSGGTSGRDSYEQYF
TRBJ2-7,TRBV19,CASSPGLAGDYEQYF
TRBJ2-2,TRBV12-2,CASRLRLAGVSTGELFF